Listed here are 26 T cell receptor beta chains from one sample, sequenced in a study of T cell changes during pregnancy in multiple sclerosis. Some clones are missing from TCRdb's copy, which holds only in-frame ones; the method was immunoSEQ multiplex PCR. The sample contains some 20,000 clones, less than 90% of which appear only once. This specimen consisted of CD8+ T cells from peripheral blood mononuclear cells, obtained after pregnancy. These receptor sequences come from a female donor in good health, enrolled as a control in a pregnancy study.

The CDR3 loop is CASSLGAAGANTGELFF. CDR3 DNA sequence: TGTGCCAGCAGCTTGGGGGCGGCAGGGGCGAACACCGGGGAGCTGTTTTTT. The chain carries TRBV5-8 and TRBJ2-2, with D possibly being TRBD1 (6 bases). Germline values: CDR1 SGHTS, CDR2 YDEGEE. The CDR3 totals 17 residues. The V and J ends lost 0 bases and 0 bases respectively, with 12 bases between them.

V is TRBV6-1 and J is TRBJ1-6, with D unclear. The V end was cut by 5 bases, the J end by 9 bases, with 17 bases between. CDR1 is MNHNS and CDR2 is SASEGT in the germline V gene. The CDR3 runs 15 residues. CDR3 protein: CASSQDEFNASPLHF. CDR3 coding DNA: TGTGCCAGCAGTCAGGATGAGTTTAATGCTTCACCCCTCCACTTT.

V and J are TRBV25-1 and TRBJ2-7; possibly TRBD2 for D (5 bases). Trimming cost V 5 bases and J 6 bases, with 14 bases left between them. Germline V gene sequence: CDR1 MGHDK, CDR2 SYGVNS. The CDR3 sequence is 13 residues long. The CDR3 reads CASSWTGTGEQYF. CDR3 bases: TGTGCCAGCAGTTGGACTGGAACTGGCGAGCAGTACTTC.

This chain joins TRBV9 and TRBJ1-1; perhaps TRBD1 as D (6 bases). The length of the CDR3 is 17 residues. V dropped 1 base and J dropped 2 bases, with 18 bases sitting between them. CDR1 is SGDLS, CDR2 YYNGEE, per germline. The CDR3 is CASSVYSDAGVNTEAFF. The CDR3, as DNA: TGTGCCAGCAGCGTATACTCCGACGCAGGGGTTAACACTGAAGCTTTCTTT.

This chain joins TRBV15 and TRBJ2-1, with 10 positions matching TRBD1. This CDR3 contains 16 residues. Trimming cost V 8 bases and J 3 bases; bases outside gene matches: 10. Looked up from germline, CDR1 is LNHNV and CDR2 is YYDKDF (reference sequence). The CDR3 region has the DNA TGTGCCACCGACGAAGGGACAGGGGCCAACTACAATGAGCAGTTCTTC. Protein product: CATDEGTGANYNEQFF.

The CDR3 protein is CASSEAARDEQYF. CDR3 DNA: TGTGCCAGCAGTGAAGCGGCGAGGGACGAGCAGTACTTC. This chain uses TRBV2 with TRBJ2-7, with D perhaps TRBD2 (5 bases). V lost 0 bases, J lost 5 bases, and 8 bases lay in between. This CDR3 contains 13 residues. Germline assignment: CDR1 SNHLY and CDR2 FYNNEI.

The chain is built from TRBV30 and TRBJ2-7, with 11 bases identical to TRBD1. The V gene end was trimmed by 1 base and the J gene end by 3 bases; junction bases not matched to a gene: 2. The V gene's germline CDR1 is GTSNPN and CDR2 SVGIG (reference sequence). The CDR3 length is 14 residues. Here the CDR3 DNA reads TGTGCCTGGAGTGCCGGGACAGGGGGCTACGAGCAGTACTTC. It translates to CAWSAGTGGYEQYF.

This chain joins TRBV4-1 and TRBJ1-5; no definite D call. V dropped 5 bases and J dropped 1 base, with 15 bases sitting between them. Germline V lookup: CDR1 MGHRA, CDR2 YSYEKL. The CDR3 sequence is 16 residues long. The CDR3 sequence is CASSLRDDGSNQPQHF. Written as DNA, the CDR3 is TGCGCCAGCAGCTTACGCGACGACGGGAGCAATCAGCCCCAGCATTTT.

CDR3 amino acids: CASSLTGANTGELFF. The CDR3 DNA reads TGTGCCAGCAGCCTGACAGGGGCGAACACCGGGGAGCTGTTTTTT. The rearrangement joins TRBV6-5 to TRBJ2-2; 8 bases are a match to TRBD1. The CDR3 totals 15 residues. CDR1 and CDR2 from the germline V gene are MNHEY and SVGAGI. V lost 6 bases to trimming and J lost 0 bases; unmatched junction nucleotides: 3.

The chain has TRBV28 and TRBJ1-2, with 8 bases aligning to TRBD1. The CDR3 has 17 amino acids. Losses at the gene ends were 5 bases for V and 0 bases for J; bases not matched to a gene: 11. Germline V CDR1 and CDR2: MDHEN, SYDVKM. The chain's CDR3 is CASSPTGQEPSNYGYTF. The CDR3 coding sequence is TGTGCCAGCAGTCCTACGGGACAGGAGCCTTCTAACTATGGCTACACCTTC.

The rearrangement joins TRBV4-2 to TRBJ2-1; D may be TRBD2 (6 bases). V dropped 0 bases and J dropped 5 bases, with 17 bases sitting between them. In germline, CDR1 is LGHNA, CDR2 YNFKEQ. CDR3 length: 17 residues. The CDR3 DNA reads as TGTGCCAGCAGCCAAGAACCCCAGCGGGCACCTGACAATGAGCAGTTCTTC. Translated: CASSQEPQRAPDNEQFF.

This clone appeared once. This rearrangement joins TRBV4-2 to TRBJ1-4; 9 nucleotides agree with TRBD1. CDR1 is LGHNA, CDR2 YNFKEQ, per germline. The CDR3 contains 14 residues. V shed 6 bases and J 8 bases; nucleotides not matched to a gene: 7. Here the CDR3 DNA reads TGTGCCAGCAGTCGAGGAGGACAGGGGGAAAAACTGTTTTTT. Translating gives CASSRGGQGEKLFF.

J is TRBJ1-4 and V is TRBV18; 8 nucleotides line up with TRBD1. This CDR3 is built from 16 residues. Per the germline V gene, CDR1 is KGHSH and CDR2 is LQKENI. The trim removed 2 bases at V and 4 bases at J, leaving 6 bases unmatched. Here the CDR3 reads CASSPARTGLNEKLFF. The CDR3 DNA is TGTGCCAGCTCACCAGCCCGGACAGGGCTTAATGAAAAACTGTTTTTT.

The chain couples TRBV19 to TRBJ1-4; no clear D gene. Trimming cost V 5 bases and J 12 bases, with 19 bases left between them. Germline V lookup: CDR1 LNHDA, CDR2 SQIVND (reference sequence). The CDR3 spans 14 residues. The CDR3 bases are TGTGCCAGTAGTTCCCAGAGGCTGAAGGAAGAACTGTTTTTT. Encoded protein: CASSSQRLKEELFF.

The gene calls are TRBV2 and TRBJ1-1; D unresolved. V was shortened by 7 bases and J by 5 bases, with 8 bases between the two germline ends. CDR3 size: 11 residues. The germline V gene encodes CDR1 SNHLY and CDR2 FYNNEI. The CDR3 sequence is CASTLQTEAFF. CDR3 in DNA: TGTGCCAGCACCTTGCAGACTGAAGCTTTCTTT.

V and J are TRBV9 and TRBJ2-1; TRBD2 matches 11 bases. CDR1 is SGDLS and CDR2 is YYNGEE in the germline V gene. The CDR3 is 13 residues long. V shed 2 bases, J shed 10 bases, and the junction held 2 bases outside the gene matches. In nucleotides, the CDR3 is TGTGCCAGCAGCGTGACTAGCGGGGCAGAGCAGTTCTTC. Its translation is CASSVTSGAEQFF.

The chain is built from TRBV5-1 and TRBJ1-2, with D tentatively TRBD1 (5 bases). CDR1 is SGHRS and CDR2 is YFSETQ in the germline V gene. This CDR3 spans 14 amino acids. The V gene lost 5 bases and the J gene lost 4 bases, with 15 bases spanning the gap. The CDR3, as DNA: TGCGCCAGCAGTGAAGGCAGGGCTGCCTATGGCTACACCTTC. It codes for CASSEGRAAYGYTF.

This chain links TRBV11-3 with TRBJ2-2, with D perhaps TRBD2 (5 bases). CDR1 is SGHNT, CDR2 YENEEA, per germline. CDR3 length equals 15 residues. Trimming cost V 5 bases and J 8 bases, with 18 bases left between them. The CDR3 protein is CASSPSLVSPGELFF. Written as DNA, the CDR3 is TGTGCCAGCAGCCCGTCACTAGTATCCCCGGGGGAGCTGTTTTTT.

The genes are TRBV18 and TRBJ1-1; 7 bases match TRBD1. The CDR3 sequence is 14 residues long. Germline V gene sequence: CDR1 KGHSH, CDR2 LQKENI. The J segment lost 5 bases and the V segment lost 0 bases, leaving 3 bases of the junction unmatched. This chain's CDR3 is CASSPPPGGTEAFF. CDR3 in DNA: TGTGCCAGCTCACCACCTCCAGGGGGAACTGAAGCTTTCTTT.

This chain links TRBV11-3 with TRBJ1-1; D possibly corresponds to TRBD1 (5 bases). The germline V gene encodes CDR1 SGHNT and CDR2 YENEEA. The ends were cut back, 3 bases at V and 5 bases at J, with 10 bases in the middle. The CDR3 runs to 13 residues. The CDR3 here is CASSFQGRTEAFF. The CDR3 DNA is TGTGCCAGCAGCTTCCAGGGAAGGACTGAAGCTTTCTTT.

CDR3 protein: CASSPQGSRGTQYF. As DNA, the CDR3 is TGTGCCAGCAGCCCACAGGGTTCCCGAGGGACCCAGTACTTC. The chain recombines TRBV9 with TRBJ2-5, with D possibly being TRBD1 (6 bases). This CDR3 has 14 residues. Germline lookup yields CDR1 SGDLS and CDR2 YYNGEE. Trimming took off 4 bases at V and 7 bases at J, with 17 bases between the two ends.

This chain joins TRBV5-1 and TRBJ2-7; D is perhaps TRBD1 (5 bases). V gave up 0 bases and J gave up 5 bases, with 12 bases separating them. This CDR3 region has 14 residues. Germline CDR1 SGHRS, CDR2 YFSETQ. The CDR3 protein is CASSLEVGRDEQYF. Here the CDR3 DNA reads TGCGCCAGCAGCTTGGAGGTGGGCAGGGACGAGCAGTACTTC.

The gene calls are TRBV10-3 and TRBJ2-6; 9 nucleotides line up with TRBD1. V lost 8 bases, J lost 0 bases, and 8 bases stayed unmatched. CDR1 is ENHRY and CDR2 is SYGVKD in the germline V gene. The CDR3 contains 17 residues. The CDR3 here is CAIGGQGKLSGANVLTF. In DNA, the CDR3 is TGTGCCATCGGGGGACAGGGCAAACTCTCTGGGGCCAACGTCCTGACTTTC.

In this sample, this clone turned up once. The CDR3 loop is CASSGQGEGEKLFF. The CDR3 bases are TGTGCCAGCAGCGGACAGGGGGAAGGCGAAAAACTGTTTTTT. The rearrangement links TRBV9 to TRBJ1-4; 9 bases match TRBD1. The V gene's germline CDR1 is SGDLS and CDR2 YYNGEE. The V segment lost 3 bases and the J segment 8 bases; nucleotides outside the gene matches: 5. This CDR3 contains 14 residues.

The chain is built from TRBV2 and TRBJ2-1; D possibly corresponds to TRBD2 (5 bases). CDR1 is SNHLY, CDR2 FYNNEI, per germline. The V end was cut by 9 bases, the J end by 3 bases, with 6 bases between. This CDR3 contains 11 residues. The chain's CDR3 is CASRGYNEQFF. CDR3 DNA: TGTGCCAGTCGGGGCTACAATGAGCAGTTCTTC.

Written as DNA, the CDR3 is TGCGCCAGCAGCCAAGAACAGGGTACGGATTCACCCCTCCACTTT. This translates into CASSQEQGTDSPLHF. The V and J genes are TRBV4-3 and TRBJ1-6; TRBD1 is a possible D gene (6 bases). Germline V gives CDR1 LGHNA, CDR2 YSLEER. The ends were cut back, 0 bases at V and 8 bases at J, with 11 bases in the middle. The CDR3 is made up of 15 amino acids.